The 13 T cell receptor beta chains in this list originate from one sample, sequenced in a study of T cell repertoires in cytomegalovirus infection. MiXCR was run by TCRdb on the reads, yielding one entry per CDR3 protein. The data contain some 920,000 distinct CDR3 sequences, less than 35% of them singletons. Their recognized antigens are unknown. The sequences come from cultured CD8+ T cells from PBMCs, collected from culture after CMV antigen stimulation. These receptors all come from a human donor in good health (CMV status not recorded). Some clones in this sample may be carry-over from other donors' samples.

This clonotype is medium-sized (0.01 to 0.1%) by share. The gene calls are TRBV7-8 and TRBJ1-2, with D unclear. Looked up from germline, CDR1 is SGHVS and CDR2 is FQNEAQ. The CDR3 loop spans 12 amino acids. V shed 4 bases and J shed 3 bases, with 6 bases lying between them. The DNA for the CDR3 is TGTGCCAGCAGCTACACGGACTATGGCTACACCTTC. Its translation: CASSYTDYGYTF.

This clonotype was seen a few times. The chain employs TRBV28 and TRBJ1-1, with D uncertain. V was pared by 6 bases and J by 6 bases, with 17 bases between. The CDR3 consists of 14 residues. Germline V lookup: CDR1 MDHEN, CDR2 SYDVKM. The CDR3 loop reads CASRFSDLGAEAFF. CDR3 in DNA: TGTGCCAGCAGATTTTCCGACCTTGGAGCTGAAGCTTTCTTT.

The sample holds a few counts of this clonotype. The chain recombines TRBV6-5 with TRBJ2-3, with 8 bases identical to TRBD1. From germline, CDR1 is MNHEY and CDR2 SVGAGI. The CDR3 has 19 residues. The trim removed 0 bases at V and 0 bases at J, leaving 11 bases unmatched. CDR3 sequence (DNA): TGTGCCAGCAGTTACTCCGAAGGGGTTGGACAGGGAAGCACAGATACGCAGTATTTT. This codes for CASSYSEGVGQGSTDTQYF.

The chain employs TRBV5-4 and TRBJ1-1, with TRBD1 identical over 7 bases. The length of the CDR3 is 16 residues. The germline CDR1 and CDR2 sequences are SGHNT and YYREEE (reference sequence). V lost 4 bases to trimming and J lost 5 bases; unmatched junction nucleotides: 14. Here the CDR3 DNA reads TGTGCCAGCAGCCCTAGTCGAGGGGGCGGATGGACTGAAGCTTTCTTT. Translating it yields CASSPSRGGGWTEAFF.

Remarks on this clonotype: At one of its ends the junction is not consistent with the germline gene, which may arise from a read error. The V gene is TRBV4-1, the J gene TRBJ2-5; D is unresolved. This CDR3 comprises 13 residues. Germline loops: CDR1 MGHRA, CDR2 YSYEKL. This CDR3 is CASSQDNVETQYF. As DNA, the CDR3 is TGTGCCAGCAGCCAAGATAACGTAGAGACCCAGTACTTC.

The rearrangement uses TRBV7-3 and TRBJ2-2; TRBD1 agrees at 8 bases. The junction had 8 bases not matched to a gene; V was cut back by 3 bases and J by 5 bases. The CDR3 runs to 16 residues. Germline assignment: CDR1 SGHTA and CDR2 FQGTGA. Here the CDR3 reads CASSFETGVVTGELFF. In DNA, the CDR3 is TGTGCCAGCAGCTTCGAGACAGGGGTGGTAACCGGGGAGCTGTTTTTT. The complete variable domain, with remaining parts taken from reference TRBV7-3 and TRBJ2-2, reads GAGVSQTPSNKVTEKGKYVELRCDPISGHTALYWYRQSLGQGPEFLIYFQGTGAADDSGLPNDRFFAVRPEGSVSTLKIQRTERGDSAVYLCASSFETGVVTGELFFGEGSRLTVL.

This clonotype was counted only a few times. The genes are TRBV7-6 and TRBJ1-1; D is unresolved. The germline V gene has CDR1 SGHVS and CDR2 FNYEAQ. The CDR3 spans 15 residues. V was pared by 6 bases and J by 5 bases, with 19 bases between. Written as DNA, the CDR3 is TGTGCCAGCAGTCCCGTAGACGCGTATGGTACTGAAGCTTTCTTT. Translation gives CASSPVDAYGTEAFF.

This clonotype was observed a handful of times. The rearrangement links TRBV28 to TRBJ2-7; D uncertain. CDR3 length: 15 amino acids. Germline V gene lookup returns CDR1 MDHEN and CDR2 SYDVKM. The V gene lost 2 bases and the J gene lost 2 bases, with 13 bases spanning the gap. CDR3 amino acids: CASSLSGRRAYEQYF. CDR3 DNA: TGTGCCAGCAGTTTAAGTGGGCGTCGAGCCTACGAGCAGTACTTC.

This clonotype turned up a few times. J is TRBJ1-1 and V is TRBV5-1; D is unclear. CDR3 length equals 14 residues. From germline, CDR1 is SGHRS and CDR2 YFSETQ. V lost 4 bases and J lost 2, with 12 bases in between. CDR3 residues: CASSHPFGNTEAFF. DNA of the CDR3: TGCGCCAGCAGCCACCCATTCGGCAACACTGAAGCTTTCTTT.

The rearrangement links TRBV27 to TRBJ2-1; D is uncertain. This CDR3 contains 13 residues. Looked up from germline, CDR1 is MNHEY and CDR2 is SMNVEV (reference sequence). V lost 5 bases and J 6 bases, leaving 11 bases between the germline ends. In DNA, the CDR3 is TGTGCCAGCAGTCCCCTTAGTGCCAATGAGCAGTTCTTC. Translating it yields CASSPLSANEQFF.

This clonotype has ten or more counts. The V and J genes are TRBV7-6 and TRBJ2-1; TRBD2 agrees at 9 bases. J lost 0 bases, V lost 5 bases, and 11 bases had no gene match. This CDR3 region has 18 residues. Germline lookup yields CDR1 SGHVS and CDR2 FNYEAQ. This chain's CDR3 is CASSRLAAGGISYNEQFF. The CDR3 DNA reads TGTGCCAGCAGCCGACTAGCGGCGGGGGGGATCTCCTACAATGAGCAGTTCTTC.

The rearrangement links TRBV2 to TRBJ2-5, with 7 positions matching TRBD1. This CDR3 region has 12 residues. CDR1 is SNHLY, CDR2 FYNNEI, per germline. Trimming removed 9 bases from V and 5 bases from J; junction bases left unmatched: 6. The CDR3 here is CASIDRVETQYF. The DNA of the CDR3 is TGTGCCAGTATAGACAGGGTGGAGACCCAGTACTTC.

The V gene is TRBV20-1, the J gene TRBJ2-1, with 7 bases that match TRBD1. The germline V gene encodes CDR1 DFQATT and CDR2 SNEGSKA (reference sequence). The V segment lost 6 bases and the J segment 6 bases; nucleotides outside the gene matches: 14. The CDR3 is 15 amino acids. The CDR3 is CSARPPTGRGNEQFF. CDR3 coding DNA: TGCAGTGCCAGACCCCCGACAGGGAGAGGCAATGAGCAGTTCTTC.